This TCR beta chain was sequenced in a study of blood T cells in healthy people across ages. Whole-study results and caveats: Both higher diversity and more naive CD4+ cells marked long-lived donors when set against aged donors.

Next came a second PCR, run for roughly 6 to 11 cycles, which used a sample-barcoded 5' primer along with a J-beta primer mix. Every molecule of cDNA carried a tag from a template-switch adaptor with 12 random nucleotides. TCRdb reanalysed the 5' RACE reads using MiXCR and keeps one entry per CDR3 protein. Among about 1.7 million distinct CDR3 sequences, roughly 30% were seen once, and the ten largest hold about 8%. This CDR3 region has 16 residues. CDR1 LGHDT and CDR2 YNNKEL come from the germline V gene (reference sequence). This clonotype was seen a few times. Its antigen is still unknown. The junction shows a germline mismatch at one end, possibly a read error.

This receptor was taken from a woman in her thirties in good health. The genes are TRBV3-1 and TRBJ1-5; D perhaps matches TRBD1 (6 bases). Sequencing was performed on blood. CDR3 in amino acids: CARSQGGGGVNQPQHF. The CDR3, as DNA: TGTGCCAGAAGCCAAGGGGGTGGAGGGGTCAATCAGCCCCAGCATTTT.